This T cell receptor beta chain stems from a study of long-term antiretroviral therapy in people with HIV. With survey level as its setting, the immunoSEQ assay was v3.0. In sequencing, about 40,000-55,000 T-cell genomes per sample were targeted. TCRdb keeps only in-frame clones here, not all; method: immunoSEQ multiplex PCR. The table shows 48,000 or so clones, with roughly 80% occurring only once. Notes on this clone: What it binds is not known.

Germline V gene sequence: CDR1 SGHDT, CDR2 YYEEEE. The CDR3 has 16 residues. V was clipped by 3 bases and J by 1 base, with 14 bases between them. General study results and limits: Possibly under older ART regimens, blood was drawn between about 2003 and 2017. Repertoires from HIV showed CDR3 length ranges narrower than those of controls.

The source was unsorted PBMCs, collected 0.8 years after starting antiretroviral therapy. The genes are TRBV5-6 and TRBJ2-4; D possibly uses TRBD1 or TRBD2 (5 bases each). The sequence was obtained from a woman younger than 30 with HIV. The CDR3 nucleotides are TGTGCCAGCAGCTCCCGTGGGGGTAGGGCCAAAAACATTCAGTACTTC. Its protein is CASSSRGGRAKNIQYF.